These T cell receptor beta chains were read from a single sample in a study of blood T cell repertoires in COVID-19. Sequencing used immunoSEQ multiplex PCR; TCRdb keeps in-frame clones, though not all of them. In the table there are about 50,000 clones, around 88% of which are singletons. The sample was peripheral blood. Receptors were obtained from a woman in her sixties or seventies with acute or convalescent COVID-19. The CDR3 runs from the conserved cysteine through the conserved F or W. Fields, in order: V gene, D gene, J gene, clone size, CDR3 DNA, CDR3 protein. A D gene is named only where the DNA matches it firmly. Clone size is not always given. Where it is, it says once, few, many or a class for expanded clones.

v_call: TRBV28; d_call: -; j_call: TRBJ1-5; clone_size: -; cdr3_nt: TGTGCCAGCATCACCATCGGGGGTGGGCCCCAGCATTTT; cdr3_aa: CASITIGGGPQHF
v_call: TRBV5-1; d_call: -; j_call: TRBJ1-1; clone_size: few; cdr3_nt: TGCGCCAGCAGCCGCACCAGGGAATCGAGCACTGAAGCTTTCTTT; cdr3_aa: CASSRTRESSTEAFF
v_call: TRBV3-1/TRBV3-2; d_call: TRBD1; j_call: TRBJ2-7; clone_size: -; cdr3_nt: TGTGCCAGCAGGAGAGGGACAGGCGGTTACGAGCAGTACTTC; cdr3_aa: CASRRGTGGYEQYF
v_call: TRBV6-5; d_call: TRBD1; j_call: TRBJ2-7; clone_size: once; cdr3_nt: TGTGCCAGCAGTTACTCCTTACAGGGGTTGGGCGAGCAGTACTTC; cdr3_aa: CASSYSLQGLGEQYF
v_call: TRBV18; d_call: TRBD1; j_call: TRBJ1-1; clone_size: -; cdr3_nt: TGTGCCAGCTCACCCGGGACAGGGCCACTGAGCACTGAAGCTTTCTTT; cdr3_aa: CASSPGTGPLSTEAFF
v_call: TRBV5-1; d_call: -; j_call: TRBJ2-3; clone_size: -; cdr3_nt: TGCGCCAGCAGCTTGGATCTCTCCACAGATACGCAGTATTTT; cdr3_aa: CASSLDLSTDTQYF
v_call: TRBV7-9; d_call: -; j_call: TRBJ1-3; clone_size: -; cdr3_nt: TGTGCCAGCGCGTCAGAATCTGCTGGAAACACCATATATTTT; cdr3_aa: CASASESAGNTIYF
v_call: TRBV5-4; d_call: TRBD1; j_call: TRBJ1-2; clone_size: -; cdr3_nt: TGTGCCAGCAGCTTGGAACAGGGGGGCGGCTACACCTTC; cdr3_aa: CASSLEQGGGYTF
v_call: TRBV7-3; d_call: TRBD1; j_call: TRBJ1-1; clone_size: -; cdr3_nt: TGTGCCAGCAGCCCCCAGGGGGCGAACACTGAAGCTTTCTTT; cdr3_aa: CASSPQGANTEAFF
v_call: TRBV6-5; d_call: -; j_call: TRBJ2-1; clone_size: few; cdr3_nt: TGTGCCAGCAGCCGGGGGTACAATGAGCAGTTCTTC; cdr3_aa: CASSRGYNEQFF
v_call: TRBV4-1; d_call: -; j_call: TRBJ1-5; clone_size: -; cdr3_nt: TGCGCCAGCAGCCGAGATGGGGGGGAGCCCCAGCATTTT; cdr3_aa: CASSRDGGEPQHF
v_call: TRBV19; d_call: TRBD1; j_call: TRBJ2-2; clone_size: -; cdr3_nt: TGTGCCAGTAGTATCCAGGGGGCTCGAACCGGGGAGCTGTTTTTT; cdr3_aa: CASSIQGARTGELFF
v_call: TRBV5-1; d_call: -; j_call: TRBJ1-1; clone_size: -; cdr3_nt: TGCGCCAGCAGCCCCAACCTCGGCAGGGTGGGGACTGAAGCTTTCTTT; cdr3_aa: CASSPNLGRVGTEAFF
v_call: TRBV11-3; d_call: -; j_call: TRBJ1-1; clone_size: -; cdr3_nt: TGTGCCAGCAGCCCCCCAGCGCGTAGGGGTACCTGTCCGAACACTGAAGCTTTCTTT; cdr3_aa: CASSPPARRGTCPNTEAFF
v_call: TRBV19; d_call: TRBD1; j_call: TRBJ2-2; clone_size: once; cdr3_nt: TGTGCCAGTAGCTGGGACAGGATTAACACCGGGGAGCTGTTTTTT; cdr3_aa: CASSWDRINTGELFF
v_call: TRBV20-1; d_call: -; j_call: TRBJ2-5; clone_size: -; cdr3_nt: TGCAGTGCTAGCGGGGAGACCCAGTACTTC; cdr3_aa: CSASGETQYF
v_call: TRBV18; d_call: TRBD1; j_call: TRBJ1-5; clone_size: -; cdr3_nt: TGTGCCAGCTCACCCGGGACAGGGGGAAGTCAGCCCCAGCATTTT; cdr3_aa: CASSPGTGGSQPQHF
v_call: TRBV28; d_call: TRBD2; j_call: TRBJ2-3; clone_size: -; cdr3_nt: TGTGCCAGCAGTTTCGCTAGCGGGGGGCCCAGCACAGATACGCAGTATTTT; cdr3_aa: CASSFASGGPSTDTQYF
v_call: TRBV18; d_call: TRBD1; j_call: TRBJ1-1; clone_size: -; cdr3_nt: TGTGCCAGCTCTAGGGACAGGGAAAGAACTGAAGCTTTCTTT; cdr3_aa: CASSRDRERTEAFF
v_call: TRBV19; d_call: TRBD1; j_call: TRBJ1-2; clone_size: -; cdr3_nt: TGTGCCAGTAGTAGGAGATCCATGATTCGACAGGGGAGTTATGGCTACACCTTC; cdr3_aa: CASSRRSMIRQGSYGYTF
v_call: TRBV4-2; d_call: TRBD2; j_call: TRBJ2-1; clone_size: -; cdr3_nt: TGTGCCAGCAGCCAAGGGACTAGCCTCGATGAGCAGTTCTTC; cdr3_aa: CASSQGTSLDEQFF
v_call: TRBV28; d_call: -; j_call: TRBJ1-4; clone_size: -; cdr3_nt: TGTGCCAGCAGCTACTCGGGGGGGACAAACGGAAAACTGTTTTTT; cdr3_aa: CASSYSGGTNGKLFF
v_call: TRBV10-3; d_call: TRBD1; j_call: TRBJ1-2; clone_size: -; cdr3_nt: TGTGCCATCAGGGGAACGGGACAGGGGGTTTCTAACTATGGCTACACCTTC; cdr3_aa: CAIRGTGQGVSNYGYTF
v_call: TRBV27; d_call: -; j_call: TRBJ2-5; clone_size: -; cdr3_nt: TGTGCCAGCAGTTTTAGTGGAGTACAAGAGACCCAGTACTTC; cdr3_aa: CASSFSGVQETQYF
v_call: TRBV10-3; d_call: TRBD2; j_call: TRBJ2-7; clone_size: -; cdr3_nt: TGTGCCACAAGCGCTTCTCCGGGACTAAAGATTTACGAGCAGTACTTC; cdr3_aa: CATSASPGLKIYEQYF
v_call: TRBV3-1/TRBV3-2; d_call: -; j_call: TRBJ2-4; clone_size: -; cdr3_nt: TGTGCCAGCAGCAAAAGTGCGAGACACCTAAACCTAGCCAAAAACATTCAGTACTTC; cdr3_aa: CASSKSARHLNLAKNIQYF
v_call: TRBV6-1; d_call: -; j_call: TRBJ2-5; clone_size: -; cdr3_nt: TGTGCCAGCAGTGACCCCCCGGAGACCCAGTACTTC; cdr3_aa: CASSDPPETQYF